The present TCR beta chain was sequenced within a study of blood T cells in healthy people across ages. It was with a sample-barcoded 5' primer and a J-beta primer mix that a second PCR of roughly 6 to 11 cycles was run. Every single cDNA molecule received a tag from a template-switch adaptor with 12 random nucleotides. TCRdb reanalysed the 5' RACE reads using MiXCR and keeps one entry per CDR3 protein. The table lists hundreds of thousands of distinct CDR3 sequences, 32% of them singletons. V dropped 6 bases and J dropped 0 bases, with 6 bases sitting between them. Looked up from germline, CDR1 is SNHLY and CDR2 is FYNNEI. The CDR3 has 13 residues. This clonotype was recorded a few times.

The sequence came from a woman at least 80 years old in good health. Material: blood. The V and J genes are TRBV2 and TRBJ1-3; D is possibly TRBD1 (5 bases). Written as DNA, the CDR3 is TGTGCCAGCAGCGGGGGCTCTGGAAACACCATATATTTT. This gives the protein CASSGGSGNTIYF.